This is a list of T cell receptor beta chains from one sample in a study of beta chain features in type 1 diabetes. Assay used: immunoSEQ multiplex PCR; TCRdb lists only in-frame clones, some missing. This sample has hundreds of thousands of clones, with 11% found just once. Sample: naive CD4+ T cells from blood. These receptors were collected from a man under 40 with type 1 diabetes. Each CDR3 is given with its conserved first and last residue. The order of the fields is CDR3 protein, CDR3 DNA, D gene, clone size, V gene, J gene. A D gene is named only where the DNA matches it firmly. Only some rows state a clone size, as once, few, many or a class for expanded clones.

CDR3: CAGTGGVWADTQYF
DNA: TGTGCCGGGACCGGAGGGGTTTGGGCAGATACGCAGTATTTT
D: NA
size: NA
V: TRBV2
J: TRBJ2-3

CDR3: CASSVGGLETQYF
DNA: TGTGCCAGCAGCGTAGGGGGCCTAGAGACCCAGTACTTC
D: NA
size: few
V: TRBV9
J: TRBJ2-5

CDR3: CAWTRLAEETQYF
DNA: TGTGCCTGGACAAGGCTAGCGGAAGAGACCCAGTACTTC
D: TRBD2
size: few
V: TRBV30
J: TRBJ2-5

CDR3: CASSVGLAGGTSTDTQYF
DNA: TGTGCCAGCAGCGTAGGACTAGCGGGGGGAACTAGCACAGATACGCAGTATTTT
D: TRBD2
size: few
V: TRBV9
J: TRBJ2-3

CDR3: CASSIQGGDTGELFF
DNA: TGTGCCAGTAGTATTCAGGGGGGAGACACCGGGGAGCTGTTTTTT
D: NA
size: NA
V: TRBV19
J: TRBJ2-2

CDR3: CASSKPGQGRNEQYF
DNA: TGTGCCAGCAGTAAGCCGGGACAGGGGAGAAACGAGCAGTACTTC
D: TRBD1
size: NA
V: TRBV27
J: TRBJ2-7

CDR3: CASSQGTGGERSPLHF
DNA: TGCGCCAGCAGCCAAGGTACAGGGGGCGAAAGGTCACCCCTCCACTTT
D: TRBD1
size: few
V: TRBV4-3
J: TRBJ1-6

CDR3: CASSSGTGVDTQYF
DNA: TGTGCCAGCAGCTCCGGGACAGGGGTGGATACGCAGTATTTT
D: TRBD1
size: few
V: TRBV7-9
J: TRBJ2-3

CDR3: CASSQLGVGTEAFF
DNA: TGCGCCAGCAGCCAACTCGGGGTGGGCACTGAAGCTTTCTTT
D: NA
size: few
V: TRBV4-3
J: TRBJ1-1

CDR3: CSVSQVLNTEAFF
DNA: TGCAGCGTTAGCCAGGTCCTGAACACTGAAGCTTTCTTT
D: NA
size: few
V: TRBV29-1
J: TRBJ1-1

CDR3: CASKLSLAGGEQFF
DNA: TGTGCCAGCAAGTTAAGCCTAGCGGGTGGCGAGCAGTTCTTC
D: TRBD2
size: few
V: TRBV5-4
J: TRBJ2-1

CDR3: CASSVAPSGTEAFF
DNA: TGTGCCAGCAGCGTAGCACCCTCGGGAACTGAAGCTTTCTTT
D: NA
size: NA
V: TRBV9
J: TRBJ1-1

CDR3: CASSLARTLSEAFF
DNA: TGTGCCAGCAGCTTAGCCCGGACACTCTCTGAAGCTTTCTTT
D: NA
size: few
V: TRBV7-2
J: TRBJ1-1

CDR3: CASRRTGVDTQYF
DNA: TGTGCCAGCCGCCGGACAGGGGTAGATACGCAGTATTTT
D: TRBD1
size: NA
V: TRBV6-5
J: TRBJ2-3

CDR3: CASSLAGGQGVYEQYF
DNA: TGTGCCAGCAGCTTGGCCGGGGGACAGGGGGTATACGAGCAGTACTTC
D: TRBD1
size: NA
V: TRBV5-6
J: TRBJ2-7

CDR3: CSVTGRMNTEAFF
DNA: TGCAGCGTTACGGGGAGAATGAACACTGAAGCTTTCTTT
D: NA
size: NA
V: TRBV29-1
J: TRBJ1-1

CDR3: CASSPRGRATDTQYF
DNA: TGTGCCAGCAGTCCCCGTGGCAGGGCCACAGATACGCAGTATTTT
D: NA
size: few
V: TRBV28
J: TRBJ2-3

CDR3: CASTGTVSTYNEQFF
DNA: TGTGCCAGCACGGGTACCGTATCCACATACAATGAGCAGTTCTTC
D: NA
size: few
V: TRBV2
J: TRBJ2-1

CDR3: CSVRGAGSGANVLTF
DNA: TGCAGCGTTCGGGGGGCAGGCTCTGGGGCCAACGTCCTGACTTTC
D: NA
size: few
V: TRBV29-1
J: TRBJ2-6

CDR3: CASSSTGDGYTF
DNA: TGCGCCAGCAGCTCGACAGGGGACGGCTACACCTTC
D: TRBD1
size: few
V: TRBV5-1
J: TRBJ1-2

CDR3: CAERQGEGKTQYF
DNA: TGTGCCGAAAGACAGGGAGAAGGGAAGACCCAGTACTTC
D: TRBD1
size: few
V: TRBV19
J: TRBJ2-5

CDR3: CASSQDSALAGMIEQFF
DNA: TGCGCCAGCAGCCAAGACTCTGCGCTAGCGGGGATGATTGAGCAGTTCTTC
D: TRBD2
size: NA
V: TRBV4-1
J: TRBJ2-1

CDR3: CASSPTSGAYNEQFF
DNA: TGTGCCAGCAGCCCCACTAGCGGGGCTTACAATGAGCAGTTCTTC
D: TRBD2
size: few
V: TRBV2
J: TRBJ2-1

CDR3: CASSQQDSSKTNEKLFF
DNA: TGTGCCAGCAGCCAACAGGACAGCTCAAAAACTAATGAAAAACTGTTTTTT
D: NA
size: few
V: TRBV4-2
J: TRBJ1-4

CDR3: CASSFGTGASGYTF
DNA: TGTGCCAGCAGTTTCGGGACAGGGGCCAGTGGCTACACCTTC
D: TRBD1
size: few
V: TRBV6-6
J: TRBJ1-2

CDR3: CASSPRQGTDTQYF
DNA: TGTGCCAGCAGCCCAAGACAGGGAACAGATACGCAGTATTTT
D: TRBD1
size: few
V: TRBV7-9
J: TRBJ2-3

CDR3: CASKEGRNQPQHF
DNA: TGTGCCAGCAAGGAGGGTCGCAATCAGCCCCAGCATTTT
D: NA
size: few
V: TRBV28
J: TRBJ1-5

CDR3: CASRVRQTGQNTEAFF
DNA: TGTGCCAGCAGAGTACGCCAGACAGGCCAGAACACTGAAGCTTTCTTT
D: NA
size: few
V: TRBV27
J: TRBJ1-1

CDR3: CASSNRLAGSVDTQYF
DNA: TGTGCCAGCAGCAACCGACTAGCGGGGTCCGTGGATACGCAGTATTTT
D: TRBD2
size: NA
V: TRBV9
J: TRBJ2-3

CDR3: CASSLKGAGAQYF
DNA: TGTGCCAGCAGCCTGAAAGGGGCGGGGGCCCAGTACTTC
D: TRBD2
size: NA
V: TRBV7-2
J: TRBJ2-5

CDR3: CASSTPGQGGEIQYF
DNA: TGTGCCAGCAGCACCCCGGGACAGGGGGGAGAGATCCAGTACTTC
D: TRBD1
size: few
V: TRBV7-9
J: TRBJ2-5

CDR3: CASSLRGANTGELFF
DNA: TGCGCCAGCAGCTTGCGGGGAGCGAACACCGGGGAGCTGTTTTTT
D: NA
size: few
V: TRBV5-1
J: TRBJ2-2

CDR3: CASSLGAGSLNDEQFF
DNA: TGTGCCAGCAGCTTGGGAGCAGGGTCCCTCAACGATGAGCAGTTCTTC
D: NA
size: few
V: TRBV5-4
J: TRBJ2-1